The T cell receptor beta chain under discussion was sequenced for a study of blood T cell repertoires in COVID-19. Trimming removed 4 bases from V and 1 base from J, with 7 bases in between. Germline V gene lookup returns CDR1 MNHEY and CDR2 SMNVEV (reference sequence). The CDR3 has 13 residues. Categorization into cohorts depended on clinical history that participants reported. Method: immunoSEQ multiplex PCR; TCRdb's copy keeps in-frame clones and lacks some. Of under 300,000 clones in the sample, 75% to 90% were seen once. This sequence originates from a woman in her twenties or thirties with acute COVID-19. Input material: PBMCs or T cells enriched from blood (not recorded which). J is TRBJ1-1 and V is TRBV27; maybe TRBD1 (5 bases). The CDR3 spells CASSWGPNTEAFF. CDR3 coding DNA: TGTGCCAGCAGTTGGGGCCCGAACACTGAAGCTTTCTTT.